The source of this T cell receptor beta chain is a study of T cell responses to AZD1222 COVID-19 vaccine. This CDR3 region has 14 residues. CDR1 and CDR2 (germline): MRHNA, SNTAGT. Trimming stripped 6 bases from V and 1 base from J, with 12 bases between. Method: immunoSEQ multiplex PCR; TCRdb's copy keeps in-frame clones and lacks some. The repertoire holds 100,000 to 120,000 clones, around 90% seen once, with more than 14% in the top ten. The clonotype comes from an adult who received the AZD1222 COVID-19 vaccine. Material: peripheral blood, obtained 28 days after the second AZD1222 dose. V usage is TRBV6-4 and J usage is TRBJ1-1, with D perhaps TRBD1 (6 bases). The CDR3, as DNA: TGTGCCAGCAGCGCCGGGACAACGAACACTGAAGCTTTCTTT. It specifies CASSAGTTNTEAFF.